The sequence of this T cell receptor beta chain was determined in a study of shared clonotypes between healthy human individuals. For the study at large: Each donor's CD4 naive and CD4 memory cells filled three plates apiece, CD8 naive two, and CD8 memory one. Findings and limits, study-wide: Some clonotypes were shared by all four sorted-subset donors, while others were not shared. The non-shared ones had lower generation probabilities than the shared ones.

Assay runs were performed at deep level. Using roughly 180 ng DNA, approximately 30,000 T cell genomes, the sorted-subset replicate PCRs were run. Using immunoSEQ multiplex PCR, the repertoire was profiled, and TCRdb retains in-frame clones only, with some absent. Of around 1 million clones in the sample, 76% are singletons; the top ten hold over 1.3%. In regard to this clone: The antigen is not known.

Trimming took off 6 bases at V and 13 bases at J, with 16 bases between the two ends. Germline V CDR1 and CDR2: DFQATT, SNEGSKA (reference sequence). The CDR3 totals 11 residues. The sequence derives from a man in his late teens or twenties in good health. Sequenced sample: memory CD4+ T cells sorted from blood. Indicated subset: CD45RA-negative fraction. The chain couples TRBV20-1 to TRBJ2-1, with a weak D call TRBD2 (6 bases). The CDR3 DNA follows: TGCAGTGCCGGAGGAGGGCAGGGACAGTTCTTC. The encoded protein is CSAGGGQGQFF.